This TCR beta chain was sequenced in a study of T cell repertoires in cytomegalovirus infection. Study overall: Indicated by public TCR beta signatures were CMV infection and matching HLA type.

TCRdb reprocessed the reads via MiXCR and lists one record per CDR3 protein. The data hold roughly 920,000 distinct CDR3 sequences, with less than 40% observed a single time. Study-wide findings and caveats: CMV-specific TCR beta clonotypes restricted by HLA-C dominated the ex vivo response.

Germline V gene sequence: CDR1 SGHVS, CDR2 FQNEAQ. The length of the CDR3 is 14 residues. Points on this clonotype: The antigen remains undetermined. This sequence may be a read error, since a much larger clone differs from it by one base.

The sequences come from cultured CD8+ T cells from PBMCs, collected from culture after CMV antigen stimulation. The chain links TRBV7-8 to TRBJ1-3; no clear D. The clonotype comes from a human donor in good health (CMV status not recorded). Some clones in this sample may be carry-over from other donors' samples. The chain's CDR3 is CASSFSGGGNNIYF. For the CDR3, the DNA is TGTGCCAGCAGCTTCTCGGGAGGTGGAAACAACATATATTTT. The full variable domain, with the rest looked up from reference TRBV7-8 and TRBJ1-3, is GAGVSQSPRYKVAKRGQDVALRCDPISGHVSLFWYQQALGQGPEFLTYFQNEAQLDKSGLPSDRFFAERPEGSVSTLKIQRTQQEDSAVYLCASSFSGGGNNIYFGEGSWLTVV.